The 14 T cell receptor beta chains presented below share a single source sample, sequenced in a study of blood T cell repertoires in COVID-19. Measured with immunoSEQ multiplex PCR; TCRdb has only the in-frame clones, and not every one. The sample holds some 97,000 clones; over 75% are singletons and the top ten take approximately 1.5%. What was sequenced was peripheral blood. The receptors shown here come from a man between 60 and 75 years old with acute or convalescent COVID-19.

J is TRBJ2-1 and V is TRBV5-1, with 14 bases lining up with TRBD2. Looked up from germline, CDR1 is SGHRS and CDR2 is YFSETQ. V dropped 2 bases and J dropped 6; count of bases not matched to a gene: 7. The CDR3 contains 17 residues. CDR3 residues: CASSFHSTSGGANEQFF. As DNA, the CDR3 is TGCGCCAGCAGCTTCCACTCGACTAGCGGGGGGGCCAATGAGCAGTTCTTC.

This chain connects TRBV11-2 to TRBJ2-5; D is possibly TRBD2 (6 bases). Trimming cost V 4 bases and J 2 bases, with 17 bases left between them. The CDR3 totals 16 residues. Germline V gene data show CDR1 as SGHAT and CDR2 as FQNNGV. The CDR3 DNA reads as TGTGCCAGCAGCTCACTTTTCGGGGGTTCGCAAGAGACCCAGTACTTC. It encodes CASSSLFGGSQETQYF.

The J gene is TRBJ1-5, the V gene TRBV27, with 7 bases matching TRBD1. The ends lost 6 bases at V and 0 bases at J; junction bases unmatched: 17. There are 19 residues in the CDR3. Looked up from germline, CDR1 is MNHEY and CDR2 is SMNVEV (reference sequence). CDR3 sequence reads: CASSPDRARGLYSNQPQHF. The CDR3 coding sequence is TGTGCCAGCAGCCCCGACAGGGCCCGGGGGTTATATAGCAATCAGCCCCAGCATTTT.

This chain joins TRBV11-2 and TRBJ1-2, with D possibly TRBD1 on 6 matching bases. The CDR3 covers 14 residues. Trimming cost V 1 base and J 4 bases, with 10 bases left between them. Germline loops: CDR1 SGHAT, CDR2 FQNNGV. The CDR3 here is CASSLGGGPYGYTF. Written as DNA, the CDR3 is TGTGCCAGCAGCTTAGGGGGGGGCCCCTATGGCTACACCTTC.

The CDR3 region is CASSESTSGETQYF. The DNA of the CDR3 is TGTGCCAGCAGTGAATCGACTTCGGGGGAGACCCAGTACTTC. This rearrangement joins TRBV6-1 to TRBJ2-5; a possible D gene is TRBD2 (5 bases). The V gene lost 2 bases and the J gene lost 5 bases, with 12 bases spanning the gap. The CDR3 runs 14 residues. Germline-derived CDR1 and CDR2 are MNHNS and SASEGT.

This clone was seen only once. The chain couples TRBV5-1 to TRBJ1-4; the match to TRBD1 covers 7 bases. Germline CDR1 SGHRS, CDR2 YFSETQ. The CDR3 runs 14 residues. Trimming cost V 3 bases and J 5 bases; bases outside gene matches: 4. In DNA, the CDR3 is TGCGCCAGCAGCTCGGGACAGCAAAATGAAAAACTGTTTTTT. It specifies CASSSGQQNEKLFF.

This clone has more than one count but fewer than ten. J is TRBJ2-5 and V is TRBV7-6, with 13 bases fitting TRBD2. Germline assignment: CDR1 SGHVS and CDR2 FNYEAQ. V gave up 7 bases and J gave up 2 bases; unmatched junction bases: 7. The CDR3 totals 16 residues. DNA for the CDR3: TGTGCCAGCAACCTAGGGACTAGCGGGGTACAAGAGACCCAGTACTTC. This translates into CASNLGTSGVQETQYF.

This chain connects TRBV10-3 to TRBJ1-2, with unresolved D. The V gene's germline CDR1 is ENHRY and CDR2 SYGVKD. The CDR3 totals 12 residues. V gave up 5 bases and J gave up 5 bases, with 9 bases separating them. The CDR3 DNA follows: TGTGCCATCAGTTCTACCCCGTATGGCTACACCTTC. Its protein is CAISSTPYGYTF.

The chain uses TRBV30 and TRBJ1-5, with 9 bases that match TRBD1. CDR1 and CDR2 (germline): GTSNPN, SVGIG (reference sequence). The CDR3 extends over 12 amino acids. With V trimmed by 7 bases and J by 4 bases, 2 bases remained unmatched. The CDR3 bases are TGTGCCTTTGGGACAGGGAATCAGCCCCAGCATTTT. Translating gives CAFGTGNQPQHF.

The chain uses TRBV2 and TRBJ1-1; D is unresolved. V was shortened by 4 bases and J by 0 bases, with 9 bases between the two germline ends. CDR1 and CDR2 (germline): SNHLY, FYNNEI. This CDR3 comprises 14 residues. The chain's CDR3 is CASSARQMNTEAFF. The CDR3 bases are TGTGCCAGCAGTGCGAGGCAGATGAACACTGAAGCTTTCTTT.

The rearrangement uses TRBV14 and TRBJ1-2; D possibly corresponds to TRBD1 (6 bases). This CDR3 has 16 amino acids. The germline V gene has CDR1 SGHDN and CDR2 FVKESK. Trimming took off 0 bases at V and 4 bases at J, with 15 bases between the two ends. The DNA for the CDR3 is TGTGCCAGCAGCCAAGAAGAAGCCGGGACAACCTATGGCTACACCTTC. It codes for CASSQEEAGTTYGYTF.

This chain joins TRBV6-5 and TRBJ1-2, with TRBD1 identical over 8 bases. The CDR3 extends over 15 amino acids. V shed 6 bases, J shed 6 bases, and the junction held 12 bases outside the gene matches. Looked up from germline, CDR1 is MNHEY and CDR2 is SVGAGI. As DNA, the CDR3 is TGTGCCAGCAGGGGCCAGGGGGCGCTGGTCAATGGCTACACCTTC. Its translation is CASRGQGALVNGYTF.

As DNA, the CDR3 is TGTGCCAGCAGCTTAGGTGGGACAGGGGGCACAGATACGCAGTATTTT. Amino acid sequence: CASSLGGTGGTDTQYF. The V call is TRBV11-1, the J call TRBJ2-3; 10 bases map to TRBD1. The germline V gene encodes CDR1 SGHAT and CDR2 FQDESV (reference sequence). This CDR3 spans 16 amino acids. V was pared by 1 base and J by 1 base, with 2 bases of the junction left unmatched.

V is TRBV29-1 and J is TRBJ2-7, with 8 bases identical to TRBD2. J lost 7 bases, V lost 3 bases, and 11 bases had no gene match. Germline V lookup: CDR1 SQVTM, CDR2 ANQGSEA. This CDR3 region has 14 residues. CDR3 coding DNA: TGCAGCGTTGAGAGCGGGGGTCCGGAAGGGGAGCAGTACGTC. It is translated as CSVESGGPEGEQYV.